The 6 T cell receptor beta chains reported below all come from one sample, sequenced in a study of spatial heterogeneity in lung cancer. Time point denoted: sample taken at primary tumor resection. Sequencing was performed on whole RNA extracted from tumor and nontumor lung tissue, or from frozen PBMC, and the material was left unsorted. TCRdb analysed the 5' RACE reads with MiXCR anew, one entry per CDR3 protein. The sample has roughly 7,000 distinct CDR3 sequences, roughly 6.4% seen once; the top ten hold around 77%. The source was PBMCs, collected at surgery. The receptors derive from a male donor with early-stage non-small cell lung cancer.

This clonotype was seen many times. As an off-target read in a library built for alpha chains, this beta chain has a frequency of little significance. The chain is built from TRBV3-1 and TRBJ2-5; possible D gene TRBD1, 6 bases. Trimming removed 1 base from V and 5 bases from J, with 26 bases in between. The CDR3 sequence is 19 residues long. The germline V gene has CDR1 LGHDT and CDR2 YNNKEL (reference sequence). DNA for the CDR3: TGTGCCAGCAGCCAAGCCCAAGCCCGGACCCCCGAAGGACAGGAGACCCAGTACTTC. This translates into CASSQAQARTPEGQETQYF.

This clonotype has a count of ten or more. This beta chain is a stray read from a library made for alpha chains; its abundance is not meaningful. The chain joins TRBV6-4 to TRBJ2-1; 11 bases line up with TRBD2. Germline CDR1 MRHNA, CDR2 SNTAGT. Trimming at V came to 5 bases and at J to 6 bases, leaving 3 bases not matched to a gene. The CDR3 covers 14 residues. The CDR3 DNA reads as TGTGCCAGCAGTTTAGCGGGAGGGCCCAATGAGCAGTTCTTC. Its translation: CASSLAGGPNEQFF.

This clonotype has at least ten counts. As an off-target read in a library built for alpha chains, this beta chain has a frequency of little significance. The CDR3 protein is CASSLDTGSYEQYV. The CDR3 nucleotides read TGTGCCAGCAGCTTAGATACGGGCTCCTACGAGCAGTACGTC. The rearrangement uses TRBV11-2 and TRBJ2-7; no reliable D call. V was pared by 0 bases and J by 0 bases, with 6 bases between. Per germline, CDR1 SGHAT and CDR2 FQNNGV. This CDR3 is built from 14 residues.

This clonotype was detected ten times or more. With the library built for alpha chains, this beta chain is off target and its frequency is not meaningful. The chain joins TRBV18 to TRBJ1-1, with TRBD1 as a possible D gene (5 bases). Trimming removed 2 bases at V and 0 bases at J, with 10 bases between. The CDR3 is made up of 15 amino acids. Germline CDR1 KGHSH, CDR2 LQKENI. The chain's CDR3 is CASSPSKGMNTEAFF. The CDR3 DNA reads TGTGCCAGCTCACCATCAAAGGGGATGAACACTGAAGCTTTCTTT.

This clonotype was seen a few times. The library was built for alpha chains, so this beta chain is an off-target read and its size means little. The chain joins TRBV5-5 to TRBJ2-3; D gene unclear. Germline CDR1 and CDR2: SGHKS and YYEKEE (reference sequence). The CDR3 totals 16 residues. The germline V and J ends were trimmed by 2 bases and 0 bases, with 13 bases remaining between them. The CDR3 reads CASSLATSVSTDTQYF. CDR3 DNA sequence: TGTGCCAGCAGCTTAGCGACATCGGTGAGCACAGATACGCAGTATTTT. The variable domain in full, completed from reference TRBV5-5 and TRBJ2-3, reads DAGVTQSPTHLIKTRGQQVTLRCSPISGHKSVSWYQQVLGQGPQFIFQYYEKEERGRGNFPDRFSARQFPNYSSELNVNALLLGDSALYLCASSLATSVSTDTQYFGPGTRLTVL.

This clonotype was found many times. Little can be read into the size of this beta chain, an off-target read in a library designed for alpha chains. The chain joins TRBV20-1 to TRBJ1-4, with D uncertain. This CDR3 is built from 13 residues. Trimming shortened V by 4 bases and J by 5 bases, and 11 bases separated the two germline ends. Germline V gene sequence: CDR1 DFQATT, CDR2 SNEGSKA (reference sequence). CDR3 in amino acids: CSANRGENEKLFF. The CDR3, as DNA: TGCAGTGCTAATCGGGGAGAGAATGAAAAACTGTTTTTT.